These 30 T cell receptor beta chains were sequenced from one sample in a study of blood T cells in healthy people across ages. Then a second PCR, running roughly 7 to 11 cycles, was carried out with a sample-barcoded 5' primer and a J-beta primer mix. TCRdb ran MiXCR on the 5' RACE reads and lists one entry per CDR3 protein. The sample consists of 700,000 to 950,000 distinct CDR3 sequences, 55% to 70% of them appearing once. Specimen: blood. These receptors all stem from a man younger than 45 in good health.

This clonotype was seen a few times. This rearrangement joins TRBV3-1 to TRBJ1-2, with D possibly being TRBD1 (6 bases). Trimming removed 2 bases at V and 5 bases at J, with 12 bases between. CDR3 length equals 14 residues. Germline values: CDR1 LGHDT, CDR2 YNNKEL (reference sequence). The CDR3 sequence is CASSQPGVLYGYTF. The CDR3 DNA is TGTGCCAGCAGCCAACCAGGGGTGCTTTATGGCTACACCTTC. Full variable domain (outside the CDR3, taken from reference TRBV3-1 and TRBJ1-2): DTAVSQTPKYLVTQMGNDKSIKCEQNLGHDTMYWYKQDSKKFLKIMFSYNNKELIINETVPNRFSPKSPDKAHLNLHINSLELGDSAVYFCASSQPGVLYGYTFGSGTRLTVV.

The chain carries TRBV29-1 and TRBJ2-7, with TRBD1 as a possible D gene (5 bases). Trimming took 7 bases from V and 3 from J, leaving 13 bases between them. The CDR3 is 12 amino acids. The V gene's germline CDR1 is SQVTM and CDR2 ANQGSEA. The CDR3 DNA sequence: TGCAGCGCTGTGACAGACAACTACGAGCAGTACTTC. This translates into CSAVTDNYEQYF.

This clonotype was detected a few times. One junction end disagrees with the germline gene, perhaps due to a read error. V is TRBV12-3 or TRBV12-4 and J is TRBJ2-1, with 9 nucleotides matching TRBD1. The CDR3 length is 12 residues. Written as DNA, the CDR3 is TGTGCCAGCGGCACAGGGGGCAATAAGCAGTTCTTC. It specifies CASGTGGNKQFF.

This clonotype has a handful of counts. V is TRBV3-1 and J is TRBJ2-5, with D unresolved. Trimming cost V 6 bases and J 5 bases, with 19 bases left between them. The CDR3 runs 15 residues. The germline V gene has CDR1 LGHDT and CDR2 YNNKEL (reference sequence). The CDR3 protein is CASRPTRYSQETQYF. The CDR3 bases are TGTGCCAGCAGACCAACGCGGTACTCACAGGAGACCCAGTACTTC.

This chain links TRBV27 with TRBJ2-1, with 11 positions matching TRBD2. This CDR3 has 15 amino acids. From germline, CDR1 is MNHEY and CDR2 SMNVEV (reference sequence). V trimming: 6 bases; J trimming: 6 bases; junction bases outside the gene matches: 7. The CDR3 is CASSLSGGATNEQFF. The DNA for the CDR3 is TGTGCCAGCAGCCTTAGCGGGGGGGCCACCAATGAGCAGTTCTTC.

This clonotype has only a few counts. V is TRBV29-1 and J is TRBJ1-1; D gene uncertain. With 7 bases removed from V and 4 bases from J, the gap between germline ends came to 13 bases. The CDR3 covers 12 residues. Germline CDR1 SQVTM, CDR2 ANQGSEA. CDR3 sequence (DNA): TGCAGCGCTACCGGGTCGGGCACTGAAGCTTTCTTT. This sequence encodes CSATGSGTEAFF.

V and J are TRBV7-2 and TRBJ1-4; the match to TRBD1 covers 7 bases. This CDR3 is built from 15 residues. From germline, CDR1 is SGHTA and CDR2 FQGNSA. The ends lost 5 bases at V and 6 bases at J; junction bases unmatched: 9. The CDR3 is CASSARQGADEKLFF. CDR3 DNA: TGTGCCAGCAGCGCCCGACAGGGCGCGGATGAAAAACTGTTTTTT.

The CDR3 coding sequence is TGTGCCAGCAGCCCGGGACTAGCGGTTGTGGGTGAGCAGTTCTTC. This encodes CASSPGLAVVGEQFF. The chain joins TRBV7-9 to TRBJ2-1; TRBD2 aligns across 11 bases. The V segment lost 5 bases and the J segment 9 bases; nucleotides outside the gene matches: 9. The CDR3 has 15 amino acids. Germline assignment: CDR1 SEHNR and CDR2 FQNEAQ (reference sequence).

The chain links TRBV12-3 or TRBV12-4 to TRBJ2-3, with D possibly matching TRBD1 (6 bases). The CDR3 is 14 amino acids. V lost 6 bases and J lost 4, with 14 bases in between. As DNA, the CDR3 is TGTGCCAGCAGCCTTCGACAGGATGCAGATACGCAGTATTTT. Amino acids: CASSLRQDADTQYF.

This chain's CDR3 is CSVSERTSGTYEQYF. In nucleotides, the CDR3 is TGCAGCGTTTCTGAGCGGACTAGCGGGACCTACGAGCAGTACTTC. V is TRBV29-1 and J is TRBJ2-7, with TRBD2 matching 12 bases. Germline V gives CDR1 SQVTM, CDR2 ANQGSEA. There are 15 residues in the CDR3. V shed 5 bases, J shed 2 bases, and the junction held 7 bases outside the gene matches.

This clonotype was counted a few times. At one end, the junction sequence differs from germline, possibly due to a read error. The chain joins TRBV27 to TRBJ2-1; 8 bases agree with TRBD2. There are 14 residues in the CDR3. Germline CDR1 reads MNHEY; CDR2 reads SMNVEV (reference sequence). The CDR3 here is CASRIAGFYNERFF. The CDR3 nucleotides are TGTGCCAGCAGGATAGCGGGGTTCTACAATGAGCGGTTCTTC.

The V and J genes are TRBV28 and TRBJ2-5; weak D call: TRBD1 (5 bases). Germline CDR1 and CDR2: MDHEN and SYDVKM. The CDR3 length is 14 residues. Trimming removed 6 bases at V and 9 bases at J, with 20 bases between. The CDR3 nucleotides are TGTGCCAGCAGAACGACAGACTCAATGAGGTCCCAGTACTTC. This encodes CASRTTDSMRSQYF.

The rearrangement joins TRBV12-3 or TRBV12-4 to TRBJ2-1, with D possibly TRBD2 on 6 matching bases. This CDR3 is 12 amino acids long. Trimming took off 11 bases at V and 10 bases at J, with 18 bases between the two ends. CDR3: CAGSLGRREQFF. CDR3 sequence (DNA): TGTGCCGGCTCCTTGGGGAGGAGAGAGCAGTTCTTC.

This CDR3 reads CSARKGEYEQYF. The DNA of the CDR3 is TGCAGTGCTAGGAAAGGTGAATACGAGCAGTACTTC. The chain combines TRBV20-1 with TRBJ2-7, with D hard to call. The length of the CDR3 is 12 residues. Trimming shortened V by 3 bases and J by 4 bases, and 10 bases separated the two germline ends. The germline gives CDR1 DFQATT, CDR2 SNEGSKA (reference sequence).

The sample holds a few counts of this clonotype. The V and J genes are TRBV6-2 or TRBV6-3 and TRBJ1-2, with D uncertain. The germline V gene has CDR1 MNHEY and CDR2 SVGEGT. The CDR3 covers 13 residues. V shed 0 bases and J shed 4 bases, with 6 bases lying between them. Here the CDR3 DNA reads TGTGCCAGCAGTTACTCCCATCCCTATGGCTACACCTTC. It yields the protein CASSYSHPYGYTF.

This rearrangement joins TRBV20-1 to TRBJ2-7, with 9 bases identical to TRBD1. There are 15 residues in the CDR3. V shed 8 bases and J 6 bases; nucleotides not matched to a gene: 17. From germline, CDR1 is DFQATT and CDR2 SNEGSKA (reference sequence). In DNA form, the CDR3 reads TGCAGTTCTAAACGAGGGGGACAGGGTTTTTCCGAGCAGTACTTC. It translates to CSSKRGGQGFSEQYF.

This clonotype was observed once. The rearrangement joins TRBV7-9 to TRBJ2-7; TRBD1 agrees at 9 bases. J gave up 2 bases and V 5 bases, and 7 bases lay outside the gene matches. In germline, CDR1 is SEHNR, CDR2 FQNEAQ (reference sequence). The length of the CDR3 is 15 residues. The CDR3 loop is CASSPTQGAAYEQYF. CDR3 coding DNA: TGTGCCAGCAGCCCAACACAGGGGGCAGCCTACGAGCAGTACTTC.

The gene calls are TRBV4-1 and TRBJ1-1; D gene uncertain. The germline V and J ends were trimmed by 2 bases and 4 bases, with 14 bases remaining between them. This CDR3 contains 15 residues. The V gene's germline CDR1 is MGHRA and CDR2 YSYEKL. The CDR3 bases are TGCGCCAGCAGCCAACTGCCCCAGCGCGGCACTGAAGCTTTCTTT. As protein: CASSQLPQRGTEAFF.

The CDR3 loop is CASSGVVMGYEQYF. As DNA, the CDR3 is TGTGCCAGCAGTGGGGTAGTTATGGGCTACGAGCAGTACTTC. The chain is built from TRBV5-4 and TRBJ2-7; D not certain. The CDR3 length is 14 residues. The ends were cut back, 5 bases at V and 3 bases at J, with 15 bases in the middle. Germline V CDR1 and CDR2: SGHNT, YYREEE (reference sequence).

V usage is TRBV29-1 and J usage is TRBJ2-5; D not resolved. Trimming removed 4 bases from V and 3 bases from J, with 9 bases in between. The CDR3 totals 12 residues. CDR1 is SQVTM and CDR2 is ANQGSEA in the germline V gene. CDR3 loop: CSVGQDKETQYF. The DNA for the CDR3 is TGCAGCGTTGGTCAGGATAAAGAGACCCAGTACTTC.

This clonotype appeared a single time. The CDR3 region has the DNA TGTGCCAGCAGCGCCGCGGGACCCTCCTACGAGCAGTACTTC. Its translation: CASSAAGPSYEQYF. The chain recombines TRBV7-2 with TRBJ2-7; perhaps TRBD2 as D (6 bases). Germline loops: CDR1 SGHTA, CDR2 FQGNSA. The CDR3 runs to 14 residues. V shed 5 bases and J shed 0 bases, with 11 bases lying between them. Looking up the rest from reference TRBV7-2 and TRBJ2-7 gives the full variable domain: GAGVSQSPSNKVTEKGKDVELRCDPISGHTALYWYRQSLGQGLEFLIYFQGNSAPDKSGLPSDRFSAERTGGSVSTLTIQRTQQEDSAVYLCASSAAGPSYEQYFGPGTRLTVT.

This clonotype was detected once. The V call is TRBV5-1, the J call TRBJ1-5; no clear D gene. V lost 4 bases and J 7 bases, leaving 15 bases between the germline ends. This CDR3 contains 14 residues. Germline loops: CDR1 SGHRS, CDR2 YFSETQ. CDR3 amino acids: CASSLDPLGQPQHF. CDR3 DNA: TGCGCCAGCAGCCTGGATCCTCTCGGGCAGCCCCAGCATTTT.

V gene TRBV2 combines with J gene TRBJ1-6; D unclear. V was trimmed by 7 bases and J by 9 bases, leaving 16 bases between them. Germline V gives CDR1 SNHLY, CDR2 FYNNEI. The CDR3 runs 14 residues. For the CDR3, the DNA is TGTGCCAGCAACAGTGGCAGCAACGGTTCACCCCTCCACTTT. It yields the protein CASNSGSNGSPLHF.

This chain uses TRBV11-2 with TRBJ2-3; D remains unclear. The CDR3 runs to 16 residues. V was shortened by 6 bases and J by 2 bases, with 18 bases between the two germline ends. CDR1 and CDR2 (germline): SGHAT, FQNNGV. CDR3 loop: CASREVGRTYTDTQYF. Written as DNA, the CDR3 is TGTGCCAGCAGAGAGGTGGGCAGAACTTACACAGATACGCAGTATTTT. The whole variable domain, remainder taken from reference TRBV11-2 and TRBJ2-3, is EAGVAQSPRYKIIEKRQSVAFWCNPISGHATLYWYQQILGQGPKLLIQFQNNGVVDDSQLPKDRFSAERLKGVDSTLKIQPAKLEDSAVYLCASREVGRTYTDTQYFGPGTRLTVL.

This clonotype was seen a few times. This sequence joins TRBV28 and TRBJ2-7; D is uncertain. Germline V gene lookup returns CDR1 MDHEN and CDR2 SYDVKM. Between the trimmed V and J ends, which lost 5 bases and 4 bases, there was a span of 12 bases. The CDR3 totals 13 residues. The CDR3 bases are TGTGCCAGCAGTCCCGGGCCGCTTTACGAGCAGTACTTC. Amino acid sequence: CASSPGPLYEQYF.

This clonotype was seen only a few times. The V call is TRBV3-1, the J call TRBJ2-7; D gene unclear. Germline V gene sequence: CDR1 LGHDT, CDR2 YNNKEL (reference sequence). The V gene lost 0 bases and the J gene lost 6 bases, with 9 bases spanning the gap. This CDR3 has 13 amino acids. CDR3 amino acids: CASSQDLFGEQYF. CDR3 bases: TGTGCCAGCAGCCAAGATCTATTCGGCGAGCAGTACTTC.

The V and J genes are TRBV27 and TRBJ2-7, with D unresolved. V lost 5 bases, J lost 7 bases, and 9 bases lay in between. Germline-derived CDR1 and CDR2 are MNHEY and SMNVEV (reference sequence). This CDR3 comprises 11 residues. The CDR3 coding sequence is TGTGCCAGCAGTAAATGGGTAGAGCAGTACTTC. Protein: CASSKWVEQYF.

The chain links TRBV20-1 to TRBJ1-2; no definite D call. The CDR3 is made up of 12 amino acids. Germline CDR1 DFQATT, CDR2 SNEGSKA (reference sequence). Trimming removed 6 bases from V and 5 bases from J, with 13 bases in between. In DNA, the CDR3 is TGCAGTGCCCCGAAGACTGCGTATGGCTACACCTTC. Its protein product is CSAPKTAYGYTF.

This chain connects TRBV2 to TRBJ2-1; D is possibly TRBD1 (6 bases). This CDR3 is built from 15 residues. Germline-derived CDR1 and CDR2 are SNHLY and FYNNEI. V was cut by 1 base and J by 1 base, with 8 bases left in between. Here the CDR3 DNA reads TGTGCCAGCAGTGAAGAGGGGGAGTCCTACAATGAGCAGTTCTTC. It specifies CASSEEGESYNEQFF.

This chain joins TRBV6-6 and TRBJ2-1; 14 nucleotides match TRBD2. Germline assignment: CDR1 MNHNY and CDR2 SVGAGI (reference sequence). The CDR3 has 15 residues. Trimming cost V 4 bases and J 8 bases; bases outside gene matches: 4. The CDR3 protein is CASSWTSGGFYEQFF. Written as DNA, the CDR3 is TGTGCCAGCAGTTGGACTAGCGGGGGGTTCTATGAGCAGTTCTTC.